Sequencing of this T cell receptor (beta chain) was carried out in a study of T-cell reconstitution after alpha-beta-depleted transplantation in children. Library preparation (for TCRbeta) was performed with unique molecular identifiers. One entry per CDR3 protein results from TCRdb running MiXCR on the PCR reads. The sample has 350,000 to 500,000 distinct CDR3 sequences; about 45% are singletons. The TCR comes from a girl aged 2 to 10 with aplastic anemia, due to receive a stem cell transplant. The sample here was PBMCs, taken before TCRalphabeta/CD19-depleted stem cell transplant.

The CDR3 loop reads CSAPTTSASYEQYF. DNA for the CDR3: TGCAGTGCCCCCACTACTAGCGCCTCCTACGAGCAGTACTTC. V and J are TRBV20-1 and TRBJ2-7; TRBD2 aligns across 7 bases. Per germline, CDR1 DFQATT and CDR2 SNEGSKA (reference sequence). Losses at the gene ends were 6 bases for V and 0 bases for J; bases not matched to a gene: 8. This CDR3 contains 14 residues.